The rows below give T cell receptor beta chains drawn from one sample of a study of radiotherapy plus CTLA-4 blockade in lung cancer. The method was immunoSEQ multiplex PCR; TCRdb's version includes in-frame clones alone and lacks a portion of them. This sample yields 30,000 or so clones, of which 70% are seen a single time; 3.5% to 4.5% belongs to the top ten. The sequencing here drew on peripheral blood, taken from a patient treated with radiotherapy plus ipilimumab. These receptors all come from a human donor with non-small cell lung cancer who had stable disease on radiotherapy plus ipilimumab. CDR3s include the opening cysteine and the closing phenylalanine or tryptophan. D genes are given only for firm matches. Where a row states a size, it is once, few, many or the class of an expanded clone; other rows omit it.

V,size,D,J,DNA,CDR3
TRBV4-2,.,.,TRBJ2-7,TGTGCCAGCAGCCAAGTCCACGAGCAGTACTTC,CASSQVHEQYF
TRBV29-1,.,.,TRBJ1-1,TGCAGCGTTGAAGATATACCACCCGCTGCGGCTTTCTTT,CSVEDIPPAAAFF
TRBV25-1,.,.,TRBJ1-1,TGTGCCAGCAGAGAACGGGGCTTAGCTTTCTTT,CASRERGLAFF
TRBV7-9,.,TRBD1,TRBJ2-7,TGTGCCAGCAGCTTAACTACCTCGGGACAGGGGGCGAGGGAGCAGTACTTC,CASSLTTSGQGAREQYF
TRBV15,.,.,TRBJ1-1,TGTGCCACCAGCAGAGATTTGGTGAACACTGAAGCTTTCTTT,CATSRDLVNTEAFF
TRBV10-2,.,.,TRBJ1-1,TGCGCCAGCAGTGAGTTCGGGACGAGAAGCACTGAAGCTTTCTTT,CASSEFGTRSTEAFF
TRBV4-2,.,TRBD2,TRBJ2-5,TGTGCCAGCAGCCAAGAGGGGCTAGCGGTCAGAGAGACCCAGTACTTC,CASSQEGLAVRETQYF
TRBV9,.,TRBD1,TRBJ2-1,TGTGCCAGCAGCGCTACAGATCCCATTTTTACACAGGGGACCTACAATGAGCAGTTCTTC,CASSATDPIFTQGTYNEQFF
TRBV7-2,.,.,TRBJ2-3,TGTGCCAGCAGCTTAGCCAATAGCGGCAGCACAGATACGCAGTATTTT,CASSLANSGSTDTQYF
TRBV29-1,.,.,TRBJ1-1,TGCAGCGTGAGTATAGGGGGGAACACTGAAGCTTTCTTT,CSVSIGGNTEAFF
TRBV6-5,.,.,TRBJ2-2,TGTGCCAGCAACGAGTTGAACACCGGGGAGCTGTTTTTT,CASNELNTGELFF
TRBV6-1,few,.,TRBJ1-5,TGTGCCAGCAGTGACGCAGGTCGGAGCAATCAGCCCCAGCATTTT,CASSDAGRSNQPQHF
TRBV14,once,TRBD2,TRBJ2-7,TGTGCCAGCAGCCGGGGGGGTAGCCCCTCCTACGAGCAGTACTTC,CASSRGGSPSYEQYF
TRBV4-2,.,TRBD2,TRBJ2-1,TGTGCCAGCAGCCAAGTAGCGGGATCAGGCAATGAGCAGTTCTTC,CASSQVAGSGNEQFF
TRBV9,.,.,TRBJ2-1,TGTGCCAGCAGCGTAGACGGTCGGGCCTACAATGAGCAGTTCTTC,CASSVDGRAYNEQFF
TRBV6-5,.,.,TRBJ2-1,TGTGCCAGCAGTTACCTCAAGGGGATCAATGAGCAGTTCTTC,CASSYLKGINEQFF
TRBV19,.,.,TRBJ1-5,TGTGCCAGTAGTATAACAGGGTACGGTCAGCCCCAGCATTTT,CASSITGYGQPQHF
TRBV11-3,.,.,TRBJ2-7,TGTGCCAGCAGCCCCGGTTATCAGTTTTACGAGCAGTACTTC,CASSPGYQFYEQYF
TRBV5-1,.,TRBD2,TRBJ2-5,TGCGCCAGCAGCTTGGCTGGCGGGAGATCCGAGACCCAGTACTTC,CASSLAGGRSETQYF
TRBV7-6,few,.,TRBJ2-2,TGTGCCAGCAGCCTACAGACAGGGAACACCGGGGAGCTGTTTTTT,CASSLQTGNTGELFF
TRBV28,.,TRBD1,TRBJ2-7,TGTGCCAGCAGTAGGACAGGGGCCTACGAGCAGTACTTC,CASSRTGAYEQYF
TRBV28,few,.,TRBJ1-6,TGTGCCAGCAGTTTGGGAGCAGGGGCCGGGAAACATTCACCCCTCCACTTT,CASSLGAGAGKHSPLHF
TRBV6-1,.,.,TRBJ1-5,TGTGCCAGCAGTGGAGAGGTTAACAATCAGCCCCAGCATTTT,CASSGEVNNQPQHF
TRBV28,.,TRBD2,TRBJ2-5,TGTGCCACCCAACTAGCGGGAGTGTGGGAGCAGTACTTC,CATQLAGVWEQYF
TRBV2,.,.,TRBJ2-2,TGTGCCAGCAGTGAATGGGGGATTGCTACCGGGGAGCTGTTTTTT,CASSEWGIATGELFF
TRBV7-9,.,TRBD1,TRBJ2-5,TGTGCCAGCAGCTCGGGACAGGCTTGGGAGACCCAGTACTTC,CASSSGQAWETQYF
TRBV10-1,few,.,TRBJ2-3,TGCGCCAGCAGTCGGGACCCCACAGATACGCAGTATTTT,CASSRDPTDTQYF
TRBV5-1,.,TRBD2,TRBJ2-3,TGCGCCAGCAGCTTGGTGGTCAGCCTCGGGAGGGATACGCAGTATTTT,CASSLVVSLGRDTQYF
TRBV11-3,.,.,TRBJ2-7,TGTGCCAGCAGCTTAGAATACGAGCAGTACTTC,CASSLEYEQYF
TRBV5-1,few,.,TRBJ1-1,TGCGCCAGCAGCACCGACGGGAACACTGAAGCTTTCTTT,CASSTDGNTEAFF
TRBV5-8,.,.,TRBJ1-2,TGTGCCAGCAGCCCTGGAGGTTATGCGGTAGTTACGGATGGCTACACCTTC,CASSPGGYAVVTDGYTF
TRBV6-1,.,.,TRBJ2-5,TGTGCCAGCTCGTCGGGGGTAGGAGAGACCCAGTACTTC,CASSSGVGETQYF
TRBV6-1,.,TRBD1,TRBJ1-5,TGTGCCAGCAGCGGGACAGGGTCTAGCAATCAGCCCCAGCATTTT,CASSGTGSSNQPQHF
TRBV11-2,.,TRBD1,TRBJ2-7,TGTGCCAGCAGCTTAGTATCGGGACAGTTCTACGAGCAGTACTTC,CASSLVSGQFYEQYF
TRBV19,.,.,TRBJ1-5,TGTGCCAGTAGTACTCCCCCTGGGGGCCCGAGGCGGGATCAGCCCCAGCATTTT,CASSTPPGGPRRDQPQHF
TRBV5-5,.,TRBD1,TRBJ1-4,TGTGCCAGCAGCCGCCCCGAGACAGGGTCTGGTGAAAAACTGTTTTTT,CASSRPETGSGEKLFF
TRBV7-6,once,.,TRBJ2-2,TGTGCCAGCAGCTTACGTACAGGCGGAACCGGGGAGCTGTTTTTT,CASSLRTGGTGELFF
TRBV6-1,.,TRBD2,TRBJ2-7,TGTGCCAGCAGTGAACATCCACGGGAGGGCTACGAGCAGTACTTC,CASSEHPREGYEQYF
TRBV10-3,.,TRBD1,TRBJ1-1,TGTGCCATCAGGACGACAGGGGGCGGCACTGAAGCTTTCTTT,CAIRTTGGGTEAFF
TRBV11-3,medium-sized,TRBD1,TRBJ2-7,TGTGCCAGCAGCTTAGATCTCACAGGGGAACCCTACGAGCAGTACTTC,CASSLDLTGEPYEQYF
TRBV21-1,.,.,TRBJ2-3,TGTGCCAGCAGACCTAGACAGGAGATCTCAGATACGCAGTATTTT,CASRPRQEISDTQYF
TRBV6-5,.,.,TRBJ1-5,TGTGCCAGCGGACTAGGTAGCAATCAGCCCCAGCATTTT,CASGLGSNQPQHF
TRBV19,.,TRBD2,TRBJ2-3,TGTGCCAGTAGTCTGGGGGGGTCCGCGTTCGATACGCAGTATTTT,CASSLGGSAFDTQYF
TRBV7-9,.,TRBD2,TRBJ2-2,TGTGCCAGCAGCTTCCCGGGACTAGCAAGAACCGGGGAGCTGTTTTTT,CASSFPGLARTGELFF
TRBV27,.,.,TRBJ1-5,TGTGCCAGCAGTCAGTCGTGGTCCTACAATCAGCCCCAGCATTTT,CASSQSWSYNQPQHF
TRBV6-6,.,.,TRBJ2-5,TGTGCCAGCAGCCCCTCCGGGACTCCACAAGAGACCCAGTACTTC,CASSPSGTPQETQYF
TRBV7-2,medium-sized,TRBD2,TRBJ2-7,TGTGCCAGCAGCTTAGCTGCTAGCGGCTACGAGCAGTACTTC,CASSLAASGYEQYF
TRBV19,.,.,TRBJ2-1,TGTGCCAGTAGTATAGTGGATAGCGCCAATGAGCAGTTCTTC,CASSIVDSANEQFF